Sequencing of this T cell receptor (beta chain) was carried out in a study of blood T cells in healthy people across ages. PCR was performed a second time for about 7 to 11 cycles using a sample-barcoded 5' primer and a J-beta primer mix. TCRdb reanalysed the 5' RACE reads using MiXCR and keeps one entry per CDR3 protein. Of approximately 940,000 distinct CDR3 sequences detected, around 48% appear once; the ten largest clones hold roughly 12%. Study-wide findings and caveats: No conclusive comparison of naive versus antigen-experienced cells was possible with unsorted PBMCs. Versus aged donors, long-lived donors had higher diversity and more naive CD4+ cells. Observed TCR beta diversity showed a strong correlation with the percentage of naive T cells as measured by flow cytometry.

This CDR3 is 15 amino acids long. Unmatched junction bases numbered 11, after V lost 3 bases and J lost 6 bases. Germline V gene data show CDR1 as DFQATT and CDR2 as SNEGSKA (reference sequence). This clonotype was observed many times. Its antigen is still unknown. The chain is built from TRBV20-1 and TRBJ1-1; 9 bases map to TRBD1. This TCR derives from a young man in good health. Sequencing was done on a sample of blood. This CDR3 is CSASSLAGTGPEAFF. The CDR3 coding sequence is TGCAGTGCTAGCTCCCTCGCCGGGACAGGGCCTGAAGCTTTCTTT.